The T cell receptor (beta chain) under discussion was sequenced for a study of early T cells in non-severe SARS-CoV-2 infection. This CDR3 has 15 amino acids. Germline V gives CDR1 LGHNA, CDR2 YSLEER. V was clipped by 0 bases and J by 2 bases, with 8 bases between them. TCRdb called the 5' RACE reads again in MiXCR, with one record for every CDR3 protein. The sample includes about 33,000 distinct CDR3 sequences, around 4.6% of them seen just once. This clonotype came up many times. The sample was whole blood. The chain links TRBV4-3 to TRBJ1-5; D call uncertain. The clonotype originates from an adult who was a healthcare worker with PCR-confirmed SARS-CoV-2 infection or an uninfected control (not recorded which). CDR3 in amino acids: CASSQDTAGNQPQHF. In DNA form, the CDR3 reads TGCGCCAGCAGCCAAGATACCGCTGGCAATCAGCCCCAGCATTTT.